A selection of T cell receptor beta chains follows, all from one sample in a study of blood T cell repertoires in COVID-19. The method was immunoSEQ multiplex PCR; TCRdb's version includes in-frame clones alone and lacks a portion of them. The table records 300,000 to 400,000 clones, approximately 88% of them present only once. The sample comprised peripheral blood. The receptor source for this set is a woman aged 25 to 45 with COVID-19, enrolled during active disease. The CDR3 runs from the conserved cysteine through the conserved F or W. A D gene is named only where the DNA matches it firmly. Clone size is stated in some rows and not others, as once, few, many or a class when expanded.

abundance: .; j_gene: TRBJ1-4; d_gene: .; v_gene: TRBV2; CDR3aa: CASSGQGGEKLFF; CDR3nt: TGTGCCAGCAGTGGTCAGGGTGGCGAAAAACTGTTTTTT
abundance: .; j_gene: TRBJ2-1; d_gene: .; v_gene: TRBV19; CDR3aa: CASTPVGSPREQFF; CDR3nt: TGTGCCAGTACCCCGGTAGGGAGCCCACGTGAGCAGTTCTTC
abundance: .; j_gene: TRBJ1-2; d_gene: .; v_gene: TRBV10-3; CDR3aa: CAISESSGMGGYTF; CDR3nt: TGTGCCATCAGTGAGTCGTCAGGGATGGGAGGCTACACCTTC
abundance: .; j_gene: TRBJ1-1; d_gene: .; v_gene: TRBV5-8; CDR3aa: CASSLDRQRKNTEAFF; CDR3nt: TGTGCCAGCAGCCTCGACAGGCAGAGAAAAAACACTGAAGCTTTCTTT
abundance: .; j_gene: TRBJ1-5; d_gene: TRBD1; v_gene: TRBV18; CDR3aa: CASSLDRGNQPQHF; CDR3nt: TGTGCCAGCTCACTTGACAGGGGTAATCAGCCCCAGCATTTT
abundance: .; j_gene: TRBJ1-1; d_gene: .; v_gene: TRBV6-5; CDR3aa: CASSTMRGPTTEAFF; CDR3nt: TGTGCCAGCAGTACAATGCGGGGACCAACCACTGAAGCTTTCTTT
abundance: .; j_gene: TRBJ1-2; d_gene: .; v_gene: TRBV7-9; CDR3aa: CASSFGGALLAGYTF; CDR3nt: TGTGCCAGCAGCTTTGGTGGGGCCTTGTTGGCGGGCTACACCTTC
abundance: .; j_gene: TRBJ2-5; d_gene: .; v_gene: TRBV18; CDR3aa: CASSPSRGQETQYF; CDR3nt: TGTGCCAGCTCACCTAGTAGGGGCCAAGAGACCCAGTACTTC
abundance: .; j_gene: TRBJ1-1; d_gene: .; v_gene: TRBV7-2; CDR3aa: CASSQQGPNTEAFF; CDR3nt: TGTGCCAGCAGCCAGCAGGGCCCGAACACTGAAGCTTTCTTT
abundance: once; j_gene: TRBJ2-1; d_gene: .; v_gene: TRBV2; CDR3aa: CASRHRSGTYNEQFF; CDR3nt: TGTGCCAGCAGGCACCGGTCGGGGACCTACAATGAGCAGTTCTTC
abundance: .; j_gene: TRBJ2-1; d_gene: .; v_gene: TRBV7-8; CDR3aa: CASSLVLASKANEQFF; CDR3nt: TGTGCCAGCAGCTTAGTTTTGGCTAGCAAGGCGAATGAGCAGTTCTTC
abundance: .; j_gene: TRBJ2-1; d_gene: TRBD2; v_gene: TRBV5-3; CDR3aa: CARSLGSSGSSYNEQFF; CDR3nt: TGTGCCAGAAGCTTGGGATCTAGCGGGAGCTCCTACAATGAGCAGTTCTTC
abundance: .; j_gene: TRBJ1-2; d_gene: TRBD1; v_gene: TRBV28; CDR3aa: CASSPADRAGGYTF; CDR3nt: TGTGCCAGCAGCCCCGCGGACAGGGCGGGAGGCTACACCTTC
abundance: .; j_gene: TRBJ2-5; d_gene: TRBD1; v_gene: TRBV7-9; CDR3aa: CASSPQGTAQETQYF; CDR3nt: TGTGCCAGCAGCCCACAAGGGACAGCACAAGAGACCCAGTACTTC
abundance: .; j_gene: TRBJ1-2; d_gene: TRBD1; v_gene: TRBV19; CDR3aa: CASSTSDRGSGYTF; CDR3nt: TGTGCCAGTAGTACCTCCGACAGGGGGTCTGGCTACACCTTC
abundance: .; j_gene: TRBJ2-2; d_gene: TRBD2; v_gene: TRBV7-9; CDR3aa: CASRPYFSGGAPDTGELFF; CDR3nt: TGTGCCAGCCGCCCTTACTTTAGCGGGGGGGCCCCCGACACCGGGGAGCTGTTTTTT
abundance: few; j_gene: TRBJ1-6; d_gene: .; v_gene: TRBV5-6; CDR3aa: CASNSDNSPLHF; CDR3nt: TGTGCCAGCAATTCGGATAATTCACCCCTCCACTTT
abundance: .; j_gene: TRBJ2-3; d_gene: TRBD1; v_gene: TRBV11-3; CDR3aa: CASSHGQGAGDTQYF; CDR3nt: TGTGCCAGCAGCCACGGACAGGGGGCAGGTGATACGCAGTATTTT
abundance: .; j_gene: TRBJ2-7; d_gene: .; v_gene: TRBV7-8; CDR3aa: CASSLAGTLSSYEQYF; CDR3nt: TGTGCCAGCAGCTTAGCCGGGACATTGAGCTCCTACGAGCAGTACTTC
abundance: .; j_gene: TRBJ1-6; d_gene: TRBD1; v_gene: TRBV4-2; CDR3aa: CASRKQGLNSPLHF; CDR3nt: TGTGCCAGCAGAAAACAGGGGCTAAATTCACCCCTCCACTTT
abundance: .; j_gene: TRBJ2-1; d_gene: TRBD2; v_gene: TRBV5-4; CDR3aa: CASSPTSGGAVEQFF; CDR3nt: TGTGCCAGCAGCCCGACTAGCGGGGGGGCCGTAGAGCAGTTCTTC
abundance: .; j_gene: TRBJ1-2; d_gene: .; v_gene: TRBV6-7; CDR3aa: CASLRGRVRNYGYTF; CDR3nt: TGTGCCAGCCTCAGGGGAAGAGTTCGTAACTATGGCTACACCTTC
abundance: .; j_gene: TRBJ1-1; d_gene: TRBD1; v_gene: TRBV11-1; CDR3aa: CASSSDRGRNTEAFF; CDR3nt: TGTGCCAGCAGCTCGGACAGGGGTCGGAACACTGAAGCTTTCTTT
abundance: .; j_gene: TRBJ1-1; d_gene: TRBD1; v_gene: TRBV5-5; CDR3aa: CASTQGASNTEAFF; CDR3nt: TGTGCCAGCACCCAGGGGGCGAGCAACACTGAAGCTTTCTTT
abundance: .; j_gene: TRBJ1-5; d_gene: TRBD1; v_gene: TRBV7-2; CDR3aa: CASSGDRGANRPQHF; CDR3nt: TGTGCCAGCAGCGGGGACAGGGGCGCTAATCGGCCCCAGCATTTT
abundance: .; j_gene: TRBJ1-1; d_gene: .; v_gene: TRBV12-3/TRBV12-4; CDR3aa: CASSLTGNTEAFF; CDR3nt: TGTGCCAGCAGCCTAACAGGGAACACTGAAGCTTTCTTT
abundance: .; j_gene: TRBJ2-1; d_gene: TRBD2; v_gene: TRBV4-2; CDR3aa: CASSQELAGGLYEQFF; CDR3nt: TGTGCCAGCAGCCAAGAACTAGCGGGGGGCCTCTATGAGCAGTTCTTC
abundance: .; j_gene: TRBJ2-5; d_gene: .; v_gene: TRBV5-4; CDR3aa: CASSLRGGNPMSQYF; CDR3nt: TGTGCCAGCAGCTTGAGGGGGGGGAACCCAATGTCCCAGTACTTC
abundance: .; j_gene: TRBJ1-2; d_gene: .; v_gene: TRBV5-6; CDR3aa: CASSRTVGVSGYTF; CDR3nt: TGTGCCAGCAGCCGGACCGTCGGGGTTTCCGGCTACACCTTC
abundance: .; j_gene: TRBJ2-5; d_gene: .; v_gene: TRBV4-3; CDR3aa: CASSQARWSQETQYF; CDR3nt: TGCGCCAGCAGCCAAGCCAGGTGGTCCCAAGAGACCCAGTACTTC
abundance: .; j_gene: TRBJ1-4; d_gene: .; v_gene: TRBV9; CDR3aa: CASSVEDGNNEKLFF; CDR3nt: TGTGCCAGCAGCGTAGAGGACGGGAATAATGAAAAACTGTTTTTT
abundance: few; j_gene: TRBJ1-1; d_gene: TRBD1; v_gene: TRBV19; CDR3aa: CASSIYDRGGTEAFF; CDR3nt: TGTGCCAGTAGTATATACGACAGGGGAGGGACTGAAGCTTTCTTT
abundance: .; j_gene: TRBJ1-5; d_gene: TRBD1; v_gene: TRBV27; CDR3aa: CASSSGTGLNQPQHF; CDR3nt: TGTGCCAGCAGTTCCGGGACAGGGCTCAATCAGCCCCAGCATTTT
abundance: .; j_gene: TRBJ2-2; d_gene: .; v_gene: TRBV6-5; CDR3aa: CASLDTGELFF; CDR3nt: TGTGCCAGCCTCGACACCGGGGAGCTGTTTTTT
abundance: many; j_gene: TRBJ1-2; d_gene: .; v_gene: TRBV14; CDR3aa: CASSHDRYGYTF; CDR3nt: TGTGCCAGCAGCCACGACAGATATGGCTACACCTTC
abundance: .; j_gene: TRBJ1-2; d_gene: TRBD1; v_gene: TRBV12-3/TRBV12-4; CDR3aa: CASSIDRAYGYTF; CDR3nt: TGTGCCAGCAGCATAGACAGGGCCTATGGCTACACCTTC
abundance: .; j_gene: TRBJ2-3; d_gene: .; v_gene: TRBV10-3; CDR3aa: CAISEGATDTQYF; CDR3nt: TGTGCCATCAGTGAGGGGGCCACAGATACGCAGTATTTT
abundance: .; j_gene: TRBJ2-7; d_gene: .; v_gene: TRBV30; CDR3aa: CAWSATGSGEQYF; CDR3nt: TGTGCCTGGAGTGCCACAGGGTCGGGGGAGCAGTACTTC
abundance: .; j_gene: TRBJ1-2; d_gene: TRBD1; v_gene: TRBV5-1; CDR3aa: CASSLEGQIYGYTF; CDR3nt: TGCGCCAGCAGCTTGGAGGGACAGATTTATGGCTACACCTTC
abundance: once; j_gene: TRBJ2-4; d_gene: .; v_gene: TRBV5-6; CDR3aa: CASSLGTLQYF; CDR3nt: TGTGCCAGCAGCTTGGGTACTCTTCAGTACTTC